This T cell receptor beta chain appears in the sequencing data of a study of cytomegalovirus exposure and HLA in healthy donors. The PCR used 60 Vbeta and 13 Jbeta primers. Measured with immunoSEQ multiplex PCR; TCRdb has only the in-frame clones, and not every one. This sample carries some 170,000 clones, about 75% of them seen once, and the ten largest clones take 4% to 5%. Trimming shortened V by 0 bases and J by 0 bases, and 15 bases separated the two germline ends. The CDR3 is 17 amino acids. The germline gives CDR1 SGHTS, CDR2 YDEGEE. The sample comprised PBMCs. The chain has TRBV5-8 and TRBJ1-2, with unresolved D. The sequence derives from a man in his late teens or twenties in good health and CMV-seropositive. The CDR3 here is CASSLARREKPNYGYTF. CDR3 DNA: TGTGCCAGCAGCTTGGCGCGGAGGGAGAAACCTAACTATGGCTACACCTTC. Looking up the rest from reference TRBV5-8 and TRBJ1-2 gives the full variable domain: EAGVTQSPTHLIKTRGQQATLRCSPISGHTSVYWYQQALGLGLQFLLWYDEGEERNRGNFPPRFSGRQFPNYSSELNVNALELEDSALYLCASSLARREKPNYGYTFGSGTRLTVV.